The source of this T cell receptor (beta chain) is a study of T cell responses to AZD1222 COVID-19 vaccine. TCRdb's table, derived via immunoSEQ multiplex PCR, lists solely in-frame clones and lacks some. The table lists over 65,000 clones, almost 90% of them singletons. The germline V gene has CDR1 MNHEY and CDR2 SVGAGI. The CDR3 totals 15 residues. V gave up 6 bases and J gave up 4 bases; unmatched junction bases: 8. This clonotype was obtained from an adult who received the AZD1222 COVID-19 vaccine. This specimen consisted of peripheral blood, obtained 28 days after the second AZD1222 dose. The chain joins TRBV6-5 to TRBJ2-7, with 11 nucleotides matching TRBD1. The CDR3 is CASSPGGQGVYEQYF. CDR3 nucleotide sequence: TGTGCCAGCAGCCCAGGGGGACAGGGGGTTTACGAGCAGTACTTC.